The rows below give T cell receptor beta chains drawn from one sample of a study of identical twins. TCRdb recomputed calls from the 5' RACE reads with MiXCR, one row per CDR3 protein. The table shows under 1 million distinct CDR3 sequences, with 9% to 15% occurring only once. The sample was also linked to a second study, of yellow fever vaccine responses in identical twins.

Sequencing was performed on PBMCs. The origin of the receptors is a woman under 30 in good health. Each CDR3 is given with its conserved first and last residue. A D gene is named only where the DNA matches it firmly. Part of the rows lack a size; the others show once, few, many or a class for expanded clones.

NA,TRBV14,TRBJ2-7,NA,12,TGTGCCAGCAGCCAGACTATGCGGGAGCAGTACTTC,CASSQTMREQYF
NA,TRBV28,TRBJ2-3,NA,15,TGTGCCAGCAACGTGAGGGACCGTGGCTCCCGGGCGCAGTATTTT,CASNVRDRGSRAQYF
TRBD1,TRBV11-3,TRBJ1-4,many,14,TGTGCCAGCAGCTTATCAGGGGGTAATGAAAAACTGTTTTTT,CASSLSGGNEKLFF
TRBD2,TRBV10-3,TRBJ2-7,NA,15,TGTGCCATCAGTCGGACTAGCGGGAATTCCTACGAGCAGTACTTC,CAISRTSGNSYEQYF
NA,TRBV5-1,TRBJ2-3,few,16,TGCGCCAGCAGCTTGGCCGCCAGGCAAAGCACAGATACGCAGTATTTT,CASSLAARQSTDTQYF
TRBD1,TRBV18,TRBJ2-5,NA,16,TGTGCCAGCTCACCACCTGCCAGGGGGCATGGAGAGACCCAGTACTTC,CASSPPARGHGETQYF
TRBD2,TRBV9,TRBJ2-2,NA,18,TGTGCCAGCAGCGTACGGCCTTGGTTAGCGGGAGAACCCGGGGAGCTGTTTTTT,CASSVRPWLAGEPGELFF
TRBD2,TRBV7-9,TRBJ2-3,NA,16,TGTGCCAGCAGCCTCCGACTAGCGGAGAGCACAGATACGCAGTATTTT,CASSLRLAESTDTQYF
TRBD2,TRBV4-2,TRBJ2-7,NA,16,TGTGCCAGCAGCCAAGATGGCAGCGGGACGACCTACGAGCAGTACTTC,CASSQDGSGTTYEQYF
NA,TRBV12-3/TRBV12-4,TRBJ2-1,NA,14,TGTGCCAGCAGTTTTGAACTACTTTTCTATGAGCAGTTCTTC,CASSFELLFYEQFF
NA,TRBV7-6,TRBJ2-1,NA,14,TGTGCCAGCAGCCCGGGACTCATAGATAATGAGCAGTTCTTC,CASSPGLIDNEQFF
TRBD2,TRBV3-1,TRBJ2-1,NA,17,TGTGCCAGCAGCCAAGGAAGGGGAGCGGGACGAGACGATGGGCAGTTCTTC,CASSQGRGAGRDDGQFF
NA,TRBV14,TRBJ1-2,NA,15,TGTGCCAGCAGCCAAGTGATGGGGCCTAACTATGGCTACACCTTC,CASSQVMGPNYGYTF
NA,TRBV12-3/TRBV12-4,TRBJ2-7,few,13,TGTGCCAGCAGTTTAAGACGCTTTTACGAGCAGTACTTC,CASSLRRFYEQYF
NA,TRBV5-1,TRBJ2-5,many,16,TGCGCCAGCAGCCCTGAAAAGGGACCCACCGGGGAGACCCAGTACTTC,CASSPEKGPTGETQYF
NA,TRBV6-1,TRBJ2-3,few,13,TGTGCCAGCCAGCGTATTAGCACAGATACGCAGTATTTT,CASQRISTDTQYF
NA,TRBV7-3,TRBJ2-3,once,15,TGTGCCAGCAGCCGAGGGGTCGGATTCACAGATACGCAGTATTTT,CASSRGVGFTDTQYF
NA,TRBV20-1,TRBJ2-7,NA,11,TGCAGTGCTGTCGGGTTTGGCGAGCAGTACTTC,CSAVGFGEQYF
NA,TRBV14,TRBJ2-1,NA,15,TGTGCCAGCAGCCATAACAGGGACTCCTACAATGAGCAGTTCTTC,CASSHNRDSYNEQFF
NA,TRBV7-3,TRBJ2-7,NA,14,TGTGCCAGCAGCTATCAGGAGGGGCCGGCCGAGCAGTACTTC,CASSYQEGPAEQYF
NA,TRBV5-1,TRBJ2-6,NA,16,TGCGCCAGCAGCCCGGGACACGTCGGTGGGGCCAACGTCCTGACTTTC,CASSPGHVGGANVLTF
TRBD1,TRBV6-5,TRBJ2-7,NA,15,TGTGCCAGCAGTTTGGGACAGGGGACCTCCTACGAGCAGTACTTC,CASSLGQGTSYEQYF
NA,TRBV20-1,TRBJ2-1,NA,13,TGCAGTGCTAGTACTCCAGGCTACAATGAGCAGTTCTTC,CSASTPGYNEQFF
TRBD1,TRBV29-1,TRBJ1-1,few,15,TGCAGCGTTGACGGGTCAGGGGGCCAGAACACTGAAGCTTTCTTT,CSVDGSGGQNTEAFF
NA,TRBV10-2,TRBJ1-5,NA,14,TGCGCCAGCAGTGCAGGAGGTGCCGGTCAGCCCCAGCATTTT,CASSAGGAGQPQHF
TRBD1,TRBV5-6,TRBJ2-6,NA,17,TGTGCCAGCAGCTTCGGCGGGACAGGGTTTGGGGCCAACGTCCTGACTTTC,CASSFGGTGFGANVLTF
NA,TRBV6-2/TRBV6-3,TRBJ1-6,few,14,TGTGCCAGCAGTTACCGGGTTAGTGGATCACCCCTCCACTTT,CASSYRVSGSPLHF
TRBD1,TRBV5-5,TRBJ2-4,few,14,TGTGCCAGCAGCCCATGGACAGGGGTTGAAATTCAGTACTTC,CASSPWTGVEIQYF
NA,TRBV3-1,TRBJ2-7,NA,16,TGTGCCAGCAGCCAAGTAGGGGACGGAGGGGTATTCGAGCAGTACTTC,CASSQVGDGGVFEQYF
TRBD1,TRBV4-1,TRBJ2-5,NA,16,TGCGCCAGCAGCCAAGATTCGGGGACAGGGAGGGAGACCCAGTACTTC,CASSQDSGTGRETQYF
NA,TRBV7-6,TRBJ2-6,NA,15,TGTGCCAGCAGCCGGAGCCTCTCTGGGGCCAACGTCCTGACTTTC,CASSRSLSGANVLTF
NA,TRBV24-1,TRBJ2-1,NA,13,TGTGCCACCAGTGATTGGCAGGGATCCCGTCAGTTCTTC,CATSDWQGSRQFF
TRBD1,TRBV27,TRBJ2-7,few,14,TGTGCCAGCAGTTTATTTCAGGGGGCTAGGGAGCAGTACTTC,CASSLFQGAREQYF
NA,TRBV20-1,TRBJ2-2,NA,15,TGCAGTGCTATTATGGACACCCCGGGAACCGGGGAGCTGTTTTTT,CSAIMDTPGTGELFF
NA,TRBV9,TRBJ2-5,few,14,TGTGCCAGCAGCGCAGATGGAGGACAAGAGACCCAGTACTTC,CASSADGGQETQYF
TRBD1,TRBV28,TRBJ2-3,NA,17,TGTGCCAGCAGCTCCCGGGACAGGCTGGCCCCGACAGATACGCAGTATTTT,CASSSRDRLAPTDTQYF
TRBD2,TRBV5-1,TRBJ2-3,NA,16,TGCGCCAGCAGCAACGTCCCAGCGGGAGTTTCAGATACGCAGTATTTT,CASSNVPAGVSDTQYF
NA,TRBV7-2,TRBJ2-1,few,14,TGTGCCAGCAGCATATCCCGGGACAATAATGAGCAGTTCTTC,CASSISRDNNEQFF
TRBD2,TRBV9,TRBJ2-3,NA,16,TGTGCCAGCAGCGGAGAGGACGGGGGGGGCACAGATACGCAGTATTTT,CASSGEDGGGTDTQYF
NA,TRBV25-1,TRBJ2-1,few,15,TGTGCCAGCAGTGAATCGATACTTCTGGGGGATGAGCAGTTCTTC,CASSESILLGDEQFF
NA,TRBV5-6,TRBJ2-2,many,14,TGTGCCAGCAGCTTAGTTCAGAACACCGGGGAGCTGTTTTTT,CASSLVQNTGELFF
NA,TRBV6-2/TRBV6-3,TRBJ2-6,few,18,TGTGCCAGCAGTCCCCACGGGGGTCTCCAATCTGGGGCCAACGTCCTGACTTTC,CASSPHGGLQSGANVLTF
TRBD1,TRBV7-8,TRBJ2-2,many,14,TGTGCCAGCAGCAGACAGGGGACCACCGGGGAGCTGTTTTTT,CASSRQGTTGELFF
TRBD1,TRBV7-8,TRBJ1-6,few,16,TGTGCCAGCAGCTTTTCCCCCGGACAGGGCAGTTCACCCCTCCACTTT,CASSFSPGQGSSPLHF
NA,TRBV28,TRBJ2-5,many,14,TGTGCCAGCAGTTCATGGGCAGGGGAGGAGACCCAGTACTTC,CASSSWAGEETQYF
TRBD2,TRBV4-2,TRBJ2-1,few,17,TGTGCCAGCAGCCAAGATCTGGTTCGGGGGGGAGGAAATGAGCAGTTCTTC,CASSQDLVRGGGNEQFF
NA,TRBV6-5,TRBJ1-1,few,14,TGTGCCAGCAGTTATTCAGGCGACAACACTGAAGCTTTCTTT,CASSYSGDNTEAFF
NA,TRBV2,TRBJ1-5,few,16,TGTGCCAGCACCATAGGGTCTCTAGGAATCTATCAGCCCCAGCATTTT,CASTIGSLGIYQPQHF